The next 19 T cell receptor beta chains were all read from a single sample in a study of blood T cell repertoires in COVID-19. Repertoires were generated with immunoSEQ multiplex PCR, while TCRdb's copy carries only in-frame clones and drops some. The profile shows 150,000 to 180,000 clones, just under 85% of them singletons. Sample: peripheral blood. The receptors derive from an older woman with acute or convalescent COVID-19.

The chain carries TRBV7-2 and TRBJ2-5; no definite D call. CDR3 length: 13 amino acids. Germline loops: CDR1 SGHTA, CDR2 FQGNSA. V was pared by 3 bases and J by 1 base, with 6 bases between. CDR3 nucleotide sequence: TGTGCCAGCAGCTTCCTCAGCCAAGAGACCCAGTACTTC. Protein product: CASSFLSQETQYF.

The CDR3 region is CASSADRIHYGYTF. For the CDR3, the DNA is TGTGCCAGTAGTGCGGACAGAATCCACTATGGCTACACCTTC. The chain joins TRBV19 to TRBJ1-2; D is possibly TRBD1 (6 bases). The CDR3 is made up of 14 amino acids. The V gene's germline CDR1 is LNHDA and CDR2 SQIVND (reference sequence). V lost 5 bases to trimming and J lost 3 bases, with 13 bases between them.

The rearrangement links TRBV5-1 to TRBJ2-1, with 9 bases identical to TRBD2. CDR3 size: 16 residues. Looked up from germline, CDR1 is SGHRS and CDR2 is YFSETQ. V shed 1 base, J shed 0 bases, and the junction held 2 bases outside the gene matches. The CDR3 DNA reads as TGCGCCAGCAGCTTGAGCGGGGGGAACTCCTACAATGAGCAGTTCTTC. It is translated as CASSLSGGNSYNEQFF. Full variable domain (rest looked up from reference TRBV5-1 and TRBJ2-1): KAGVTQTPRYLIKTRGQQVTLSCSPISGHRSVSWYQQTPGQGLQFLFEYFSETQRNKGNFPGRFSGRQFSNSRSEMNVSTLELGDSALYLCASSLSGGNSYNEQFFGPGTRLTVL.

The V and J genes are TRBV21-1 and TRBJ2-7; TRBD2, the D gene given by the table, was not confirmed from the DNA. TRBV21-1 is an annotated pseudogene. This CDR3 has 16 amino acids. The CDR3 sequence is CASSNTRERGFYEQYV. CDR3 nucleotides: TGTGCCAGCAGCAATACTCGAGAGCGGGGCTTCTACGAGCAGTACGTC.

The CDR3 DNA reads as TGTGCCAGCAGCCTGGGACAGGGCGATGGCTACACCTTC. This gives the protein CASSLGQGDGYTF. This rearrangement joins TRBV12-3 or TRBV12-4 to TRBJ1-2, with 9 bases lining up with TRBD1. The CDR3 contains 13 residues. Unmatched junction bases numbered 5, after V lost 6 bases and J lost 6 bases.

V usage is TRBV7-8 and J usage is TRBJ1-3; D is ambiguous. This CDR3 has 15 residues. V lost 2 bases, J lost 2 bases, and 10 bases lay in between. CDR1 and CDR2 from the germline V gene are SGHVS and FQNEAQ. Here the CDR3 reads CASSLKVTTGNTIYF. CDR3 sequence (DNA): TGTGCCAGCAGCTTAAAAGTAACTACTGGAAACACCATATATTTT.

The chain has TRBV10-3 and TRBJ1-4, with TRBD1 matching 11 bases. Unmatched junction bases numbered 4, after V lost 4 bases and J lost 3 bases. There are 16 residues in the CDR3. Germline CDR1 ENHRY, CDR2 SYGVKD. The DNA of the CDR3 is TGTGCCATCAGTGCGGGACAGGGGGTCGCTAATGAAAAACTGTTTTTT. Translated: CAISAGQGVANEKLFF.

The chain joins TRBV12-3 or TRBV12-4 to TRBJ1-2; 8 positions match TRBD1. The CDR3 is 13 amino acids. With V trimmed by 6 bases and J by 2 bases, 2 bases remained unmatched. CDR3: CASRDRENYGYTF. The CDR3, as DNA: TGTGCCAGCAGGGACAGGGAGAACTATGGCTACACCTTC.

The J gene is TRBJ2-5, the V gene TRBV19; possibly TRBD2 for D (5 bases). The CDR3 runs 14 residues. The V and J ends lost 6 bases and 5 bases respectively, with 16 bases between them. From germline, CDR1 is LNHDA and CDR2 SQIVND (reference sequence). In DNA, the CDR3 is TGTGCCAGTAGGGTGGGCGGGCCCCCCGAGACCCAGTACTTC. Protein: CASRVGGPPETQYF. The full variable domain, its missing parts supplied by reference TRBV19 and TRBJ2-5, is DGGITQSPKYLFRKEGQNVTLSCEQNLNHDAMYWYRQDPGQGLRLIYYSQIVNDFQKGDIAEGYSVSREKKESFPLTVTSAQKNPTAFYLCASRVGGPPETQYFGPGTRLLVL.

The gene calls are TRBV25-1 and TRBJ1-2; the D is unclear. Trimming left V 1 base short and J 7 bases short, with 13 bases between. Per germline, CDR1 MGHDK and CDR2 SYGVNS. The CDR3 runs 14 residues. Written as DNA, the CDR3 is TGTGCCAGCAGTGAATTGGACGGGGAGGTTGGCTACACCTTC. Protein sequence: CASSELDGEVGYTF.

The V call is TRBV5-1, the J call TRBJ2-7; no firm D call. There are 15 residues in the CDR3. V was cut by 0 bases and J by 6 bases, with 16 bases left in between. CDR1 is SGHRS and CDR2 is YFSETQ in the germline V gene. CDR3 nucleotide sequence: TGCGCCAGCAGCTTGGGGTTCGGTCGACTCCCCGAGCAGTACTTC. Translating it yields CASSLGFGRLPEQYF.

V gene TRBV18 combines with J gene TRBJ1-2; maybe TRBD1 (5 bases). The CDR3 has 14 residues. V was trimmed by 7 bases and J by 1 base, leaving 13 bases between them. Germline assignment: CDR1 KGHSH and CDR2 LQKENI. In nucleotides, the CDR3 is TGTGCCAGCTTATCCCCGACAGATAACTATGGCTACACCTTC. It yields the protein CASLSPTDNYGYTF.

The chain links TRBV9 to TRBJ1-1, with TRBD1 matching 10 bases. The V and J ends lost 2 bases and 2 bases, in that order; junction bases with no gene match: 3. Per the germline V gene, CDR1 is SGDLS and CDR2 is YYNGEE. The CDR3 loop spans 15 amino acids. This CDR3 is CASSVTGGINTEAFF. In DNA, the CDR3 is TGTGCCAGCAGCGTGACAGGGGGCATTAACACTGAAGCTTTCTTT.

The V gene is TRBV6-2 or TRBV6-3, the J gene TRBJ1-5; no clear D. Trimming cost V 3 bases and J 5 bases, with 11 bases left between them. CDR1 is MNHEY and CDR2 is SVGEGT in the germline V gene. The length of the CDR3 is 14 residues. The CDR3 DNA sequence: TGTGCCAGCAGTTATTCCCACGGGGATCAGCCCCAGCATTTT. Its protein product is CASSYSHGDQPQHF.

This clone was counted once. As DNA, the CDR3 is TGCGCCAGCAGCCAATCTATGGACAGGGCGTATGGCTACACCTTC. Protein sequence: CASSQSMDRAYGYTF. V usage is TRBV5-1 and J usage is TRBJ1-2; 8 positions agree with TRBD1. This CDR3 comprises 15 residues. CDR1 and CDR2 (germline): SGHRS, YFSETQ. V dropped 4 bases and J dropped 5; count of bases not matched to a gene: 10. Drawing the rest from reference TRBV5-1 and TRBJ1-2, the complete variable domain is KAGVTQTPRYLIKTRGQQVTLSCSPISGHRSVSWYQQTPGQGLQFLFEYFSETQRNKGNFPGRFSGRQFSNSRSEMNVSTLELGDSALYLCASSQSMDRAYGYTFGSGTRLTVV.

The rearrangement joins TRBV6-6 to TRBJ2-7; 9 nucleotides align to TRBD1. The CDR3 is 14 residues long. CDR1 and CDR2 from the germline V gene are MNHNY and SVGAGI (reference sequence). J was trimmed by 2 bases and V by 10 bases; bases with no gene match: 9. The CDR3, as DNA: TGTGCCATCCGCGGGACAGGGACAACCTACGAGCAGTACTTC. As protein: CAIRGTGTTYEQYF.

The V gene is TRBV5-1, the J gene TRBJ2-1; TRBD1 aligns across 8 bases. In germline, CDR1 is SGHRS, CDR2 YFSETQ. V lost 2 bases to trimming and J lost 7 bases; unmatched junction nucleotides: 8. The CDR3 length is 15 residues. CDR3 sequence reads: CASSFVQGAGNEQFF. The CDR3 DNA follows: TGCGCCAGCAGCTTCGTTCAGGGGGCTGGGAATGAGCAGTTCTTC.

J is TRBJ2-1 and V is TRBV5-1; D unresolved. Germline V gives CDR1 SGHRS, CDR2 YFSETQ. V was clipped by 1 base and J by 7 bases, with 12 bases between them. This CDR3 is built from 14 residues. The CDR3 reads CASSLPPQENEQFF. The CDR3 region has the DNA TGCGCCAGCAGCTTGCCCCCCCAAGAGAATGAGCAGTTCTTC.

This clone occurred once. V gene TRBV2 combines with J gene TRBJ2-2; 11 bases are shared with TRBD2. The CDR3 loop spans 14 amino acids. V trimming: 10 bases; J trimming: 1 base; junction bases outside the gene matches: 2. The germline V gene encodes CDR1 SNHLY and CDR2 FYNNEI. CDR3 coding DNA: TGTGCCACGGGGACTAGCGGGAACACCGGGGAGCTGTTTTTT. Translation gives CATGTSGNTGELFF.